This T cell receptor beta chain came from a study of blood T cell repertoires in COVID-19. Sequencing was performed with immunoSEQ multiplex PCR; in TCRdb, only in-frame clones are kept and a portion is missing. This table holds 150,000 to 180,000 clones, approximately 80% found once. The sequence came from a woman aged 60-70 years with acute or convalescent COVID-19. Sample: peripheral blood.

This CDR3 reads CAWSGSGGHSSTDTQYF. In DNA, the CDR3 is TGTGCCTGGAGTGGTAGCGGGGGCCACTCTAGCACAGATACGCAGTATTTT. The chain links TRBV30 to TRBJ2-3, with TRBD2 matching 9 bases. This CDR3 contains 17 residues. V dropped 1 base and J dropped 0; count of bases not matched to a gene: 8. Germline CDR1 GTSNPN, CDR2 SVGIG (reference sequence).